These 14 T cell receptor beta chains were all obtained from the same sample, sequenced in a study of prognosis after radiotherapy for stage I lung cancer. TCR beta CDR3 amplification from genomic DNA was performed by two-round multiplex PCR. Amplification in first-round PCR relied on primers specific to each TRBV and TRBJ gene. TCRdb analysed the multiplex PCR reads with MiXCR anew, one entry per CDR3 protein. The data contain about 59,000 distinct CDR3 sequences, approximately 26% of them seen just once; the ten biggest clones take up approximately 8.3%. The sample in question was PBMCs, obtained before or after stereotactic body radiation therapy (not recorded which). These receptors all stem from a donor over 45 with non-small cell lung cancer.

Worth noting for this clonotype: This may be a read error, as it is one base from a much larger clone. The rearrangement uses TRBV29-1 and TRBJ2-2; 7 nucleotides agree with TRBD2. V gave up 4 bases and J gave up 7 bases; unmatched junction bases: 6. This CDR3 has 13 residues. The germline V gene encodes CDR1 SQVTM and CDR2 ANQGSEA. The chain's CDR3 is CSVGTGTIGELFF. CDR3 coding DNA: TGCAGCGTTGGTACCGGGACTATCGGGGAGCTGTTTTTT.

The chain uses TRBV5-1 and TRBJ2-5; weak D call: TRBD2 (5 bases). Germline CDR1 and CDR2: SGHRS and YFSETQ. The CDR3 loop spans 14 amino acids. Trimming removed 0 bases from V and 4 bases from J, with 10 bases in between. Here the CDR3 DNA reads TGCGCCAGCAGCTTGGAGGCCCGGGGAGAGACCCAGTACTTC. As protein: CASSLEARGETQYF.

This clonotype was counted ten times or more. The chain links TRBV3-1 to TRBJ2-3, with TRBD2 identical over 7 bases. CDR3 length equals 18 residues. With V trimmed by 1 base and J by 0 bases, 10 bases remained unmatched. Germline-derived CDR1 and CDR2 are LGHDT and YNNKEL (reference sequence). The CDR3 is CASSQGASGHTSTDTQYF. CDR3 nucleotide sequence: TGTGCCAGCAGCCAAGGAGCTAGCGGTCATACGAGCACAGATACGCAGTATTTT.

To note about this clonotype: One base away lies a much larger clone, so this may be a sequencing read error. Because it lacks the conserved phenylalanine or tryptophan at the end, this CDR3 is likely a read error. The chain combines TRBV11-2 with TRBJ2-5; 8 bases match TRBD2. V lost 4 bases, J lost 4 bases, and 5 bases stayed unmatched. Germline V gene lookup returns CDR1 SGHAT and CDR2 FQNNGV. The CDR3 sequence is 14 residues long. The CDR3 DNA follows: TGTGCCAGCAGCTCCGCGGGGGGCCGAGAGACCCAGTACTTA. Protein: CASSSAGGRETQYL.

This clonotype was counted ten times or more. This chain joins TRBV12-3 or TRBV12-4 and TRBJ1-6; a weak D match, TRBD1 (6 bases). Trimming took off 2 bases at V and 6 bases at J, with 17 bases between the two ends. This CDR3 has 17 residues. CDR3 bases: TGTGCCAGCAGTTTACGGCCCCTACAGGGTCTTAATTCACCCCTCCACTTT. Protein sequence: CASSLRPLQGLNSPLHF.

This clonotype was picked up many times. This chain connects TRBV4-3 to TRBJ2-3; 10 bases align to TRBD2. The CDR3 runs 16 residues. Germline CDR1 LGHNA, CDR2 YSLEER. V was clipped by 0 bases and J by 5 bases; unmatched bases: 5. This CDR3 is CASSQDVGLARDTQYF. The CDR3 nucleotides read TGCGCCAGCAGCCAAGATGTGGGACTAGCGAGAGATACGCAGTATTTT.

A note on this clonotype: A much more abundant neighbour one base away suggests this may be a read error. The CDR3 DNA sequence: TGTGCCAGCAGCGTATCTACTGGGGGCACTGAAGCTTTCTTT. Residues: CASSVSTGGTEAFF. The V gene is TRBV9, the J gene TRBJ1-1, with D perhaps matching TRBD1 (5 bases). V lost 1 base and J 4 bases, leaving 11 bases between the germline ends. The CDR3 loop spans 14 amino acids. Germline lookup yields CDR1 SGDLS and CDR2 YYNGEE.

This clonotype was counted many times. The chain links TRBV3-1 to TRBJ1-2; D unclear. The germline CDR1 and CDR2 sequences are LGHDT and YNNKEL (reference sequence). This CDR3 region has 12 residues. V dropped 1 base and J dropped 7 bases, with 7 bases sitting between them. CDR3 DNA sequence: TGTGCCAGCAGCCAAGCCCCCTTTGGCTACACCTTC. It yields the protein CASSQAPFGYTF.

Details on this clonotype: One base away lies a much larger clone, so this may be a sequencing read error. The genes are TRBV20-1 and TRBJ2-7, with TRBD2 identical over 8 bases. Germline CDR1 reads DFQATT; CDR2 reads SNEGSKA (reference sequence). V shed 5 bases, J shed 6 bases, and the junction held 9 bases outside the gene matches. The CDR3 is 13 amino acids. CDR3 residues: CSAVLSGGSEQYF. DNA of the CDR3: TGCAGTGCTGTACTATCGGGGGGGAGCGAGCAGTACTTC.

This clonotype occurred once. It may be a read error: a sequence one base away is much more abundant. This chain joins TRBV29-1 and TRBJ2-1; 11 positions match TRBD1. This CDR3 comprises 14 residues. Germline loops: CDR1 SQVTM, CDR2 ANQGSEA. CDR3 amino acids: CSVARTGGLNGQFF. The CDR3 coding sequence is TGCAGCGTTGCCAGGACAGGGGGCCTCAATGGGCAGTTCTTC.

This clonotype was seen repeatedly, ten times or more. This sequence joins TRBV27 and TRBJ2-7, with 8 bases aligning to TRBD1. This CDR3 comprises 17 residues. Germline lookup yields CDR1 MNHEY and CDR2 SMNVEV (reference sequence). J gave up 1 base and V 1 base, and 9 bases lay outside the gene matches. The CDR3 protein is CASSLFHSDRESYEQYF. The CDR3 region has the DNA TGTGCCAGCAGTTTATTCCACTCGGACAGGGAGTCCTACGAGCAGTACTTC.

This clonotype showed up many times. This CDR3 reads CASSIGRNTEAFF. For the CDR3, the DNA is TGTGCCAGTAGTATCGGGAGGAACACTGAAGCTTTCTTT. The rearrangement links TRBV19 to TRBJ1-1; D gene ambiguous. The germline V gene has CDR1 LNHDA and CDR2 SQIVND (reference sequence). V dropped 3 bases and J dropped 1 base, with 6 bases sitting between them. The CDR3 is 13 residues long.

At least ten counts were recorded for this clonotype. This sequence joins TRBV19 and TRBJ2-3; TRBD2 agrees at 7 bases. In germline, CDR1 is LNHDA, CDR2 SQIVND (reference sequence). CDR3 length equals 16 residues. Trimming took 5 bases from V and 1 from J; bases not matched to a gene: 9. Written as DNA, the CDR3 is TGTGCCAGTAGTGGCCGGCTGAGCGGGGGCACAGATACGCAGTATTTT. Amino acids: CASSGRLSGGTDTQYF.

This clonotype was observed many times. The V and J genes are TRBV7-2 and TRBJ2-1; no reliable D call. Germline-derived CDR1 and CDR2 are SGHTA and FQGNSA. V gave up 4 bases and J gave up 7 bases, with 11 bases separating them. This CDR3 region has 13 residues. DNA for the CDR3: TGTGCCAGCAGCTCCTCCTCTTGGAATGAGCAGTTCTTC. This translates into CASSSSSWNEQFF.